The 28 T cell receptor beta chains reported below all come from one sample, sequenced in a study of regulatory T cells in long-lasting Graves disease. Time point defined: newly diagnosed GD, antithyroid drugs for less than 3 months. Scientists built the TCR library using RNA that was extracted from PBMCs. Both iRepertoire HTBI primers and Arm-PCR of CDR3 regions were used to build the TCR beta libraries. Using its own MiXCR run on the multiplex PCR reads, TCRdb lists one record per CDR3 protein. Counted here are about 400,000 distinct CDR3 sequences, 15% to 19% occurring once; the ten biggest clones make up 22%. The specimen was peripheral blood mononuclear cells (PBMCs), collected at new diagnosis, from a patient treated with antithyroid drugs. All receptors come from a female donor with Graves disease.

This clonotype was seen more than once but under ten times. This chain links TRBV7-9 with TRBJ2-2; D tentatively fits TRBD1 or TRBD2 (5 bases each). V was pared by 3 bases and J by 3 bases, with 11 bases between. The CDR3 runs 15 residues. Germline V lookup: CDR1 SEHNR, CDR2 FQNEAQ (reference sequence). Here the CDR3 DNA reads TGTGCCAGCAGCTTCCGGGACCTGGACACCGGGGAGCTGTTTTTT. Translating gives CASSFRDLDTGELFF.

J is TRBJ2-3 and V is TRBV9, with 14 bases aligning to TRBD2. The germline gives CDR1 SGDLS, CDR2 YYNGEE. The CDR3 extends over 19 amino acids. J lost 4 bases, V lost 1 base, and 11 bases had no gene match. In DNA, the CDR3 is TGTGCCAGCAGCGTATCCGAGACTAGCGGGGGGGTAACTGCAGATACGCAGTATTTT. The encoded protein is CASSVSETSGGVTADTQYF.

Ten or more counts support this clonotype. In DNA form, the CDR3 reads TGCGCCAGCAGCCAAACACAGGCCTACGAGCAGTACTTC. Amino acids: CASSQTQAYEQYF. V is TRBV4-1 and J is TRBJ2-7; a weak D match, TRBD1 (5 bases). This CDR3 has 13 amino acids. Germline V gene data show CDR1 as MGHRA and CDR2 as YSYEKL. V lost 2 bases and J lost 2, with 7 bases in between.

The chain combines TRBV24-1 with TRBJ2-3, with D possibly matching TRBD2 (5 bases). Germline V gives CDR1 KGHDR, CDR2 SFDVKD. V lost 9 bases, J lost 0 bases, and 12 bases lay in between. CDR3 length: 14 residues. The CDR3 coding sequence is TGTGCCACCGGGAGTACCTCTAGCACAGATACGCAGTATTTT. It is translated as CATGSTSSTDTQYF.

This clonotype came up many times. J is TRBJ2-3 and V is TRBV12-3 or TRBV12-4, with TRBD2 matching 13 bases. The CDR3 covers 15 residues. Trimming took 5 bases from V and 5 from J; bases not matched to a gene: 4. As DNA, the CDR3 is TGTGCCAGCAGTCAGGGACTAGCGGGATTAGATACGCAGTATTTT. The encoded protein is CASSQGLAGLDTQYF.

This clonotype has more than one count but fewer than ten. A much larger clonotype is one base distant, so this may be a read error. J is TRBJ2-7 and V is TRBV15, with D perhaps being TRBD1 or TRBD2 (6 bases each). This CDR3 region has 15 residues. Germline V lookup: CDR1 LNHNV, CDR2 YYDKDF (reference sequence). CDR3 bases: TGTGCCACCAGCGGAGATGAGGGGGGAAGGTACGAGCAGTACTTC. The encoded protein is CATSGDEGGRYEQYF. Full variable domain (remainder filled in from reference TRBV15 and TRBJ2-7): DAMVIQNPRYQVTQFGKPVTLSCSQTLNHNVMYWYQQKSSQAPKLLFHYYDKDFNNEADTPDNFQSRRPNTSFCFLDIRSPGLGDTAMYLCATSGDEGGRYEQYFGPGTRLTVT.

V usage is TRBV28 and J usage is TRBJ2-1, with 14 nucleotides matching TRBD2. The CDR3 covers 15 residues. Germline V gene lookup returns CDR1 MDHEN and CDR2 SYDVKM. Trimming cost V 5 bases and J 6 bases; bases outside gene matches: 3. CDR3 sequence reads: CASSPGLAGANEQFF. The CDR3 DNA is TGTGCCAGCAGTCCGGGACTAGCGGGAGCCAATGAGCAGTTCTTC.

This clonotype occurred many times. This chain joins TRBV6-1 and TRBJ1-1; the D gene is possibly TRBD1 (6 bases). Germline loops: CDR1 MNHNS, CDR2 SASEGT. The CDR3 is made up of 15 amino acids. V was clipped by 10 bases and J by 3 bases, with 21 bases between them. CDR3 protein: CATHTVTGLDTEAFF. CDR3 nucleotide sequence: TGTGCCACCCATACTGTCACAGGGCTTGACACTGAAGCTTTCTTT.

At least ten counts were recorded for this clonotype. The chain employs TRBV20-1 and TRBJ1-2; 7 bases are a match to TRBD1. The CDR3 totals 16 residues. The ends lost 0 bases at V and 0 bases at J; junction bases unmatched: 7. The germline CDR1 and CDR2 sequences are DFQATT and SNEGSKA (reference sequence). DNA of the CDR3: TGCAGTGCTAGAGATACGGGGGGACAGCCTAACTATGGCTACACCTTC. Translation gives CSARDTGGQPNYGYTF.

This clonotype was counted many times. The genes are TRBV24-1 and TRBJ2-5; 11 bases align to TRBD1. V dropped 7 bases and J dropped 5; count of bases not matched to a gene: 8. The CDR3 has 15 amino acids. CDR1 and CDR2 from the germline V gene are KGHDR and SFDVKD. In nucleotides, the CDR3 is TGTGCCACCAGATGCCGGGACAGGGGGTCGGAGACCCAGTACTTC. It codes for CATRCRDRGSETQYF.

This clonotype was found many times. The junction differs from germline at one of its ends, possibly a read error. This sequence joins TRBV5-1 and TRBJ2-3, with a possible D match to TRBD1 (5 bases). CDR3 size: 15 residues. Looked up from germline, CDR1 is SGHRS and CDR2 is YFSETQ. The CDR3 sequence is CASSLAVTGTDTQYF. The CDR3 region has the DNA TGTGCCAGCAGCTTGGCCGTGACAGGCACAGATACGCAGTATTTT.

The gene calls are TRBV11-2 and TRBJ1-2; 9 bases align to TRBD1. The CDR3 has 14 residues. The V segment lost 3 bases and the J segment 9 bases; nucleotides outside the gene matches: 8. Looked up from germline, CDR1 is SGHAT and CDR2 is FQNNGV. CDR3 protein: CASSLPGQGMRYTF. In DNA, the CDR3 is TGTGCCAGCAGCTTGCCGGGACAGGGTATGCGCTACACCTTC.

This chain links TRBV7-9 with TRBJ1-1; D gene uncertain. Between the trimmed V and J ends, which lost 5 bases and 1 base, there was a span of 17 bases. The CDR3 length is 16 residues. The V gene's germline CDR1 is SEHNR and CDR2 FQNEAQ (reference sequence). In nucleotides, the CDR3 is TGTGCCAGCAGCCCCGGTAGGGTCCTAGGGAACACTGAAGCTTTCTTT. Protein product: CASSPGRVLGNTEAFF.

This chain joins TRBV7-9 and TRBJ2-2; a possible D gene is TRBD2 (6 bases). CDR3 length: 17 residues. The germline V gene encodes CDR1 SEHNR and CDR2 FQNEAQ (reference sequence). V gave up 5 bases and J gave up 6 bases, with 22 bases separating them. CDR3 in DNA: TGTGCCAGCAGCCCCCAATCCTTTCCCTCGGGGGCCGGGGAGCTGTTTTTT. This translates into CASSPQSFPSGAGELFF.

This clonotype was found many times. J is TRBJ2-5 and V is TRBV5-1; D unresolved. The CDR3 totals 20 residues. Trimming took off 0 bases at V and 7 bases at J, with 31 bases between the two ends. CDR1 SGHRS and CDR2 YFSETQ come from the germline V gene. The CDR3, as DNA: TGCGCCAGCAGCTTGGCCGACGGAATACAAGACCGCGTGTCGCTTTGGACCCAGTACTTC. Protein: CASSLADGIQDRVSLWTQYF.

This clonotype was counted a few times. A much larger clone sits a single nucleotide away, making a read error possible. This chain joins TRBV12-3 or TRBV12-4 and TRBJ1-5; D is possibly TRBD1 (5 bases). The CDR3 consists of 13 residues. CDR3 in DNA: TGTGCCAGCGGTTTCGGCAGGGACCAGCCCCAGCATTTT. Translation gives CASGFGRDQPQHF.

This clonotype was found many times. CDR3 amino acids: CASAGTAGAYGYTF. The DNA of the CDR3 is TGTGCCAGCGCCGGGACGGCTGGGGCCTATGGCTACACCTTC. The chain uses TRBV19 and TRBJ1-2, with D perhaps TRBD1 (5 bases). Trimming stripped 9 bases from V and 4 bases from J, with 18 bases between. CDR1 LNHDA and CDR2 SQIVND come from the germline V gene (reference sequence). The CDR3 covers 14 residues.

This clonotype was recorded at least ten times. This chain joins TRBV28 and TRBJ2-1; D tentatively fits TRBD1 or TRBD2 (5 bases each). V lost 6 bases to trimming and J lost 8 bases, with 20 bases between them. Germline CDR1 MDHEN, CDR2 SYDVKM. The CDR3 runs to 15 residues. The CDR3 nucleotides read TGTGCCAGCAGCCCCGGCAACGCGAGGGGACATGAGCAGTTCTTC. Translating gives CASSPGNARGHEQFF.

This clonotype was recorded a few times. V gene TRBV15 combines with J gene TRBJ1-1, with a tentative D call TRBD1 (5 bases). There are 14 residues in the CDR3. The germline V gene encodes CDR1 LNHNV and CDR2 YYDKDF (reference sequence). V lost 5 bases and J 4 bases, leaving 14 bases between the germline ends. The DNA of the CDR3 is TGTGCCACCAGCCCAGGGATCGCGTTCACTGAAGCTTTCTTT. Protein product: CATSPGIAFTEAFF.

This clonotype was seen a handful of times. This rearrangement joins TRBV2 to TRBJ1-5; 8 bases line up with TRBD1. The CDR3 is 14 residues long. Trimming at V came to 8 bases and at J to 5 bases, leaving 8 bases not matched to a gene. Germline CDR1 and CDR2: SNHLY and FYNNEI. The CDR3 loop is CASQEGTGDQPQHF. DNA of the CDR3: TGTGCCAGCCAAGAAGGGACAGGCGATCAGCCCCAGCATTTT. Based on the CDR3 plus reference TRBV2 and TRBJ1-5, the full variable domain is EPEVTQTPSHQVTQMGQEVILRCVPISNHLYFYWYRQILGQKVEFLVSFYNNEISEKSEIFDDQFSVERPDGSNFTLKIRSTKLEDSAMYFCASQEGTGDQPQHFGDGTRLSIL.

The V call is TRBV20-1, the J call TRBJ1-4; 8 bases line up with TRBD1. This CDR3 spans 11 amino acids. V lost 5 bases, J lost 10 bases, and 3 bases stayed unmatched. Germline values: CDR1 DFQATT, CDR2 SNEGSKA (reference sequence). Here the CDR3 reads CSAGQGVKLFF. For the CDR3, the DNA is TGCAGTGCTGGACAGGGCGTAAAACTGTTTTTT.

This clonotype was recorded a few times. This chain connects TRBV11-2 to TRBJ1-1, with a possible D match to TRBD1 (6 bases). The CDR3 runs to 13 residues. Trimming removed 7 bases from V and 4 bases from J, with 13 bases in between. Germline CDR1 reads SGHAT; CDR2 reads FQNNGV. The chain's CDR3 is CASNRTGLTEAFF. The DNA of the CDR3 is TGTGCCAGCAATCGTACAGGGCTCACTGAAGCTTTCTTT.

This clonotype was seen at least ten times. V and J are TRBV30 and TRBJ1-2; 8 bases fit TRBD1. The germline gives CDR1 GTSNPN, CDR2 SVGIG (reference sequence). V lost 0 bases, J lost 4 bases, and 1 base stayed unmatched. The CDR3 is made up of 13 amino acids. Here the CDR3 reads CAWSVTGGYGYTF. In DNA form, the CDR3 reads TGTGCCTGGAGTGTTACAGGGGGCTATGGCTACACCTTC. Variable domain in full (rest from reference TRBV30 and TRBJ1-2): SQTIHQWPATLVQPVGSPLSLECTVEGTSNPNLYWYRQAAGRGLQLLFYSVGIGQISSEVPQNLSASRPQDRQFILSSKKLLLSDSGFYLCAWSVTGGYGYTFGSGTRLTVV.

CDR3: CASRSGRVTGELFF. The CDR3 region has the DNA TGTGCCAGTAGAAGCGGGAGGGTGACCGGGGAGCTGTTTTTT. The rearrangement joins TRBV19 to TRBJ2-2, with 10 bases matching TRBD2. This CDR3 has 14 amino acids. Germline loops: CDR1 LNHDA, CDR2 SQIVND (reference sequence). Trimming took 6 bases from V and 5 from J; bases not matched to a gene: 3.

This clonotype was seen many times. The chain joins TRBV20-1 to TRBJ2-7, with D perhaps matching TRBD2 (5 bases). The V end lost 7 bases, the J end lost 3 bases, and 13 bases lay between the germline ends. This CDR3 has 12 residues. The germline V gene encodes CDR1 DFQATT and CDR2 SNEGSKA (reference sequence). CDR3 sequence (DNA): TGCAGTGTGGTGATAGCGAGCTACGAGCAGTACTTC. It codes for CSVVIASYEQYF.

This clonotype showed up many times. The genes are TRBV4-1 and TRBJ1-1; D remains ambiguous. Germline CDR1 MGHRA, CDR2 YSYEKL. CDR3 length: 14 amino acids. V lost 6 bases, J lost 0 bases, and 11 bases lay in between. CDR3 sequence reads: CASRQRIMNTEAFF. The CDR3 DNA sequence: TGCGCCAGCAGGCAACGAATTATGAACACTGAAGCTTTCTTT.

The rearrangement uses TRBV2 and TRBJ1-5; the D is unclear. Trimming removed 2 bases at V and 1 base at J, with 9 bases between. The V gene's germline CDR1 is SNHLY and CDR2 FYNNEI. CDR3 length: 15 amino acids. The CDR3 nucleotides are TGTGCCAGCAGTGAAAACGGGCAGAGCAATCAGCCCCAGCATTTT. Its protein is CASSENGQSNQPQHF.

Of note for this clonotype: This may arise from a read error, as a much more abundant clone is one base away. The CDR3 DNA is TGCGCCAGCAGCCAACCAAACGTTCTACCAGGCCACGAGCAGTACTTC. This codes for CASSQPNVLPGHEQYF. V is TRBV7-3 and J is TRBJ2-7; D gene unclear. The V gene's germline CDR1 is SGHTA and CDR2 FQGTGA. The CDR3 extends over 16 amino acids.